This T cell receptor beta chain stems from a study of shared clonotypes between healthy human individuals. Background on the study: CD4 naive and CD4 memory each took three plates per donor, while CD8 naive took two and CD8 memory one.

In the sorted-subset replicate PCRs, roughly 210 ng DNA, tens of thousands of T cell genomes, was used. Sequencing used immunoSEQ multiplex PCR; TCRdb keeps in-frame clones, though not all of them. Here the sample spans about 2.4 million clones, roughly 93% being singletons. Donors were Caucasian adults residing in Nashville, Tennessee, USA. CDR3 length: 15 residues. Germline CDR1 MNHNS, CDR2 SASEGT. V dropped 4 bases and J dropped 2 bases, with 9 bases sitting between them. V gene TRBV6-1 combines with J gene TRBJ2-6; D gene ambiguous. Source material: naive CD4+ T cells from PBMCs. Subset: CD45RA+ positively selected. The receptor was derived from a man younger than 35 in good health. Some clones in this sample may be carry-over from other donors' samples. The CDR3 sequence: CASSAFAAGANVLTF. CDR3 in DNA: TGTGCCAGCAGTGCGTTTGCCGCTGGGGCCAACGTCCTGACTTTC.